The clone carrying this T cell receptor beta chain occurred a few times. Its specificity is unknown. In germline, CDR1 is SGHNT, CDR2 YYREEE (reference sequence). CDR3 length: 13 amino acids. The germline V and J ends were trimmed by 1 base and 3 bases, with 8 bases remaining between them. This entry is derived from a study of early T cells in non-severe SARS-CoV-2 infection. Study-wide background: Sequencing of unsorted whole blood was done on bulk RNA, leaving chains unpaired. Broader study findings: The VDJdb matching leaned toward anti-spike CD8 responses and overlooked private and CD4 specificities.

Each single cDNA molecule received a unique molecular identifier. In TCRdb, the 5' RACE reads were re-called with MiXCR into one record per CDR3 protein. The repertoire has under 60,000 distinct CDR3 sequences, 10% of them found once; the top ten carry about 4.4%. The TCR originated in an adult who was a healthcare worker with PCR-confirmed SARS-CoV-2 infection or an uninfected control (not recorded which). Sequences were obtained from whole blood. The chain is built from TRBV5-4 and TRBJ2-7, with no clear D. In DNA, the CDR3 is TGTGCCAGCAGCTTGTGGTTGGGCTACGAGCAGTACTTC. Translating gives CASSLWLGYEQYF.